These 14 T cell receptor beta chains were sequenced from one sample in a study of identical twins. TCRdb used MiXCR to reprocess the 5' RACE reads, holding one entry per CDR3 protein. In the table there are 400,000 to 550,000 distinct CDR3 sequences, roughly an eighth of which are singletons. The same sample was also studied in work on yellow fever vaccine responses in identical twins.

The sequenced sample consisted of CD4+ T cells sorted from blood. All receptors derive from a young woman in good health.

This clonotype was observed many times. This chain links TRBV7-2 with TRBJ2-1; possible D gene TRBD2, 6 bases. The CDR3 extends over 15 amino acids. Trimming stripped 4 bases from V and 0 bases from J, with 10 bases between. In germline, CDR1 is SGHTA, CDR2 FQGNSA. CDR3 amino acids: CASSSLSGSYNEQFF. The CDR3 region has the DNA TGTGCCAGCAGCTCCCTTAGCGGCTCCTACAATGAGCAGTTCTTC.

This clonotype was recorded a few times. The chain employs TRBV15 and TRBJ1-3; D unresolved. CDR1 is LNHNV, CDR2 YYDKDF, per germline (reference sequence). Deletions cut 5 bases from V and 4 bases from J, with 9 bases between. The CDR3 spans 13 residues. The DNA for the CDR3 is TGTGCCACCAGCCGCGGACTCGGAAACACCATATATTTT. Translated, it gives CATSRGLGNTIYF.

This clonotype was seen repeatedly, ten times or more. V usage is TRBV28 and J usage is TRBJ2-6, with TRBD1 as a possible D gene (6 bases). The CDR3 spans 15 residues. Germline values: CDR1 MDHEN, CDR2 SYDVKM. V lost 6 bases and J 1 base, leaving 10 bases between the germline ends. The CDR3 DNA is TGTGCCAGCAGCCCCGACAGGTCTGGGGCCAACGTCCTGACTTTC. This gives the protein CASSPDRSGANVLTF.

This clonotype occurred many times. The chain joins TRBV5-1 to TRBJ2-1, with 9 bases that match TRBD1. From germline, CDR1 is SGHRS and CDR2 YFSETQ. Trimming took 4 bases from V and 4 from J; bases not matched to a gene: 9. CDR3 size: 16 residues. In DNA form, the CDR3 reads TGCGCCAGCAGCAGGGCCGGGACAGGGTATTACAATGAGCAGTTCTTC. This encodes CASSRAGTGYYNEQFF.

This clonotype was seen a few times. The V call is TRBV4-2, the J call TRBJ1-1, with D perhaps TRBD1 (6 bases). The CDR3 is made up of 13 amino acids. From germline, CDR1 is LGHNA and CDR2 YNFKEQ. V lost 1 base, J lost 11 bases, and 14 bases lay in between. Here the CDR3 DNA reads TGTGCCAGCAGCCAAGTACTGGACAGCGTCGCTTTCTTT. It is translated as CASSQVLDSVAFF.

V gene TRBV20-1 combines with J gene TRBJ2-7; D is perhaps TRBD2 (5 bases). The CDR3 sequence is 15 residues long. Between the trimmed V and J ends, which lost 3 bases and 5 bases, there was a span of 20 bases. The germline gives CDR1 DFQATT, CDR2 SNEGSKA (reference sequence). This CDR3 is CSARDGNRVVHEQYF. Here the CDR3 DNA reads TGCAGTGCTAGGGACGGGAATAGGGTTGTGCACGAGCAGTACTTC.

The J gene is TRBJ2-1, the V gene TRBV29-1, with no clear D. Trimming took off 3 bases at V and 0 bases at J, with 9 bases between the two ends. CDR3 size: 14 residues. Looked up from germline, CDR1 is SQVTM and CDR2 is ANQGSEA. CDR3 nucleotides: TGCAGCGTTGACGAGACGAGCTCCTACAATGAGCAGTTCTTC. Translation: CSVDETSSYNEQFF.

CDR3 coding DNA: TGTGCCAACGGGGCACAACGGGGGGATACGCAGTATTTT. Translation: CANGAQRGDTQYF. The genes are TRBV10-3 and TRBJ2-3; tentative D call: TRBD2 (6 bases). CDR1 and CDR2 from the germline V gene are ENHRY and SYGVKD. The V end was cut by 10 bases, the J end by 6 bases, with 17 bases between. The CDR3 length is 13 residues.

The DNA for the CDR3 is TGCGCCAGCAGCATCGGACAGCCATCCGCAGATGGCTACACCTTC. It codes for CASSIGQPSADGYTF. This rearrangement joins TRBV5-1 to TRBJ1-2, with TRBD1 as a possible D gene (6 bases). The ends were cut back, 4 bases at V and 6 bases at J, with 19 bases in the middle. The CDR3 is 15 residues long. CDR1 SGHRS and CDR2 YFSETQ come from the germline V gene.

This clonotype was counted at least ten times. V is TRBV11-2 and J is TRBJ2-5; 8 positions match TRBD2. J gave up 5 bases and V 5 bases, and 7 bases lay outside the gene matches. This CDR3 has 14 amino acids. Germline V gives CDR1 SGHAT, CDR2 FQNNGV. CDR3 nucleotide sequence: TGTGCCAGCAGCCCGTCGGGAGGGCAGGAGACCCAGTACTTC. Its translation: CASSPSGGQETQYF.

There are a few counts of this clonotype. V and J are TRBV6-2 or TRBV6-3 and TRBJ2-7, with no clear D. V lost 6 bases and J lost 6, with 12 bases in between. Germline CDR1 MNHEY, CDR2 SVGEGT. This CDR3 is 12 amino acids long. The CDR3 sequence: CASSLGFGEQYF. In nucleotides, the CDR3 is TGTGCCAGCAGCCTGGGATTCGGCGAGCAGTACTTC.

This chain uses TRBV12-3 or TRBV12-4 with TRBJ2-7; D perhaps matches TRBD1 (6 bases). Between the trimmed V and J ends, which lost 5 bases and 6 bases, there was a span of 8 bases. There are 11 residues in the CDR3. CDR3 DNA: TGTGCCAGCAGTCCAGGGGCCGAGCAGTACTTC. It translates to CASSPGAEQYF.

This clonotype turned up a few times. The rearrangement links TRBV7-2 to TRBJ2-1; the match to TRBD2 covers 11 bases. The CDR3 loop spans 16 amino acids. Per germline, CDR1 SGHTA and CDR2 FQGNSA. V lost 2 bases to trimming and J lost 4 bases; unmatched junction nucleotides: 4. The CDR3 loop is CASSLTSGRPYNEQFF. The CDR3 region has the DNA TGTGCCAGCAGCTTAACTAGCGGGAGACCGTACAATGAGCAGTTCTTC.

This clonotype was detected many times. The genes are TRBV10-3 and TRBJ1-1, with TRBD1 matching 7 bases. The CDR3 has 14 amino acids. V was pared by 8 bases and J by 1 base, with 7 bases of the junction left unmatched. Per germline, CDR1 ENHRY and CDR2 SYGVKD. CDR3 amino acids: CAIRQGIKNTEAFF. The DNA for the CDR3 is TGTGCCATCCGACAGGGAATAAAGAACACTGAAGCTTTCTTT.